The sequence of this T cell receptor (beta chain) was determined in a study of neurological immune-mediated disorders. Remarks on this clonotype: Antigen unknown.

TCRdb reprocessed the 5' RACE reads via MiXCR and lists one record per CDR3 protein. This sample has some 70,000 distinct CDR3 sequences, with 3% to 4% found just once. General study points: A possible signature was seen in one related-CDR3 cluster, into which phylogenetic grouping placed the repertoires of 18 of 34 multiple sclerosis patients.

Sequencing was carried out using PBMCs. This receptor was taken from a man in his forties with multiple sclerosis.

The CDR3 sequence: CASSLWAATYNEQFF. DNA of the CDR3: TGTGCCAGCAGCTTGTGGGCAGCTACCTACAATGAGCAGTTCTTC. The chain uses TRBV5-6 and TRBJ2-1, with D hard to call. CDR3 size: 15 residues. V dropped 1 base and J dropped 2 bases, with 10 bases sitting between them. Per the germline V gene, CDR1 is SGHDT and CDR2 is YYEEEE. The variable domain in full, completed from reference TRBV5-6 and TRBJ2-1, reads DAGVTQSPTHLIKTRGQQVTLRCSPKSGHDTVSWYQQALGQGPQFIFQYYEEEERQRGNFPDRFSGHQFPNYSSELNVNALLLGDSALYLCASSLWAATYNEQFFGPGTRLTVL.